The entry below describes one TCR beta chain. This specimen belongs to a study of blood T cell repertoires in COVID-19. Participants were aged about 18 to 100 years from around 26 US areas. TCRdb keeps only in-frame clones here, not all; method: immunoSEQ multiplex PCR. The sample includes roughly 310,000 clones, 90% of them seen just once. The germline CDR1 and CDR2 sequences are SGHNT and YYREEE (reference sequence). Losses at the gene ends were 4 bases for V and 0 bases for J; bases not matched to a gene: 6. The CDR3 is 15 residues long. This chain uses TRBV5-4 with TRBJ1-1, with 7 positions matching TRBD1. This clonotype was obtained from a man in his 60s who had recovered from COVID-19. The material sequenced was PBMCs or T cells enriched from blood (not recorded which). CDR3 region: CASSRDRRMNTEAFF. In DNA, the CDR3 is TGTGCCAGCAGCCGGGACAGAAGAATGAACACTGAAGCTTTCTTT.